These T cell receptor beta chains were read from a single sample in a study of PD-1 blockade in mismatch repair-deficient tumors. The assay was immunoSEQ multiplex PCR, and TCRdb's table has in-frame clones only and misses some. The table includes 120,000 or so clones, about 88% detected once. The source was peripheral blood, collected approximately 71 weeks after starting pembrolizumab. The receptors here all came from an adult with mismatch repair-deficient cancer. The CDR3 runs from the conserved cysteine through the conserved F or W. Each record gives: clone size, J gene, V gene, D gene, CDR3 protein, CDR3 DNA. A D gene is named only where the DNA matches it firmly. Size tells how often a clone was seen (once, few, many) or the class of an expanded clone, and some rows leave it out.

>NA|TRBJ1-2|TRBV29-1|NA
CSVEEVLGGGYTF
TGCAGCGTTGAAGAAGTTTTAGGGGGTGGCTACACCTTC
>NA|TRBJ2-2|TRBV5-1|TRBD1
CASRAPRQGGNTGELFF
TGCGCCAGCAGGGCGCCCCGACAGGGGGGTAACACCGGGGAGCTGTTTTTT
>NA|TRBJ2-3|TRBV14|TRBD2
CASRKAGAWDTQYF
TGTGCCAGCAGAAAAGCGGGAGCGTGGGATACGCAGTATTTT
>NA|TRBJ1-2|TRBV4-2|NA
CASSPTLGHRDQDGYTF
TGTGCCAGCAGCCCGACGCTAGGGCACAGGGATCAGGATGGCTACACCTTC
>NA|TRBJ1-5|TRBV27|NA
CASSYRVNQPQHF
TGTGCCAGCAGTTACAGGGTTAATCAGCCCCAGCATTTT
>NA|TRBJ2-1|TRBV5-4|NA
CASSSRAINEQFF
TGTGCCAGCAGCTCGCGGGCTATTAATGAGCAGTTCTTC
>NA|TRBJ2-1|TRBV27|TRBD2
CASSLRLAGGYNEQFF
TGTGCCAGCAGTTTACGACTAGCGGGGGGATACAATGAGCAGTTCTTC
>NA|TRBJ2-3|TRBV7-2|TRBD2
CASSAGVVDTQYF
TGTGCCAGCAGTGCGGGAGTTGTAGATACGCAGTATTTT
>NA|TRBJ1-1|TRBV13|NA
CASSLGPTGKGEAFF
TGTGCCAGCAGCTTAGGCCCCACAGGGAAGGGTGAAGCTTTCTTT
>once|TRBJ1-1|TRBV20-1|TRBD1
CSDGTGPEAFF
TGCAGTGACGGGACAGGCCCCGAAGCTTTCTTT
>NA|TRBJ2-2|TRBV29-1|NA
CSVVVGNTGELFF
TGCAGCGTCGTTGTGGGTAACACCGGGGAGCTGTTTTTT
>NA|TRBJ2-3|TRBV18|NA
CASSPSYRQDTQYF
TGTGCCAGCTCACCATCGTACAGGCAAGATACGCAGTATTTT
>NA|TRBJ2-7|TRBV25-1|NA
CASSSISYEQYF
TGTGCCAGTTCGAGTATTTCCTACGAGCAGTACTTC
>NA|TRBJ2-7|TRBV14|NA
CASSLSSYEQYF
TGTGCCAGCAGTCTGAGCTCCTACGAGCAGTACTTC
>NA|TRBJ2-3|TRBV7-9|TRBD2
CASSPRTSGYTDTQYF
TGTGCCAGCAGCCCCCGGACTAGCGGGTACACAGATACGCAGTATTTT
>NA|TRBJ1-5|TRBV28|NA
CASSLLGANQPQHF
TGTGCCAGCAGTTTACTCGGGGCCAATCAGCCCCAGCATTTT
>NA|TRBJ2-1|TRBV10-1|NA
CASSENLRGPGGNNEQFF
TGCGCCAGCAGTGAGAATTTGCGGGGCCCAGGGGGGAACAATGAGCAGTTCTTC
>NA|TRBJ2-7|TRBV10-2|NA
CASSEGATYEQYF
TGCGCCAGCAGTGAGGGGGCCACCTACGAGCAGTACTTC
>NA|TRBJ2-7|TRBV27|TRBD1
CASSLLGQAPYEQYF
TGTGCCAGCAGTTTACTGGGACAGGCTCCCTACGAGCAGTACTTC
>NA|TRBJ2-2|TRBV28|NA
CASSLLVQTNTGELFF
TGTGCCAGCAGTTTATTGGTACAGACGAACACCGGGGAGCTGTTTTTT
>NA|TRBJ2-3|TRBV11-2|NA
CASSRGASTDTQYF
TGTGCCAGCAGCCGAGGCGCTAGCACAGATACGCAGTATTTT
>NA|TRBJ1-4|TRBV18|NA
CASSPQGGDEKLFF
TGTGCCAGCTCACCACAAGGGGGTGACGAAAAACTGTTTTTT
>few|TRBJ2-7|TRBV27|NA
CASSFGRTYEQYF
TGTGCCAGCAGTTTTGGGAGGACCTACGAGCAGTACTTC
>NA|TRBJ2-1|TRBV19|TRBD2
CASSIGIRGDQFF
TGTGCCAGTAGCATTGGGATTCGGGGGGACCAGTTCTTC
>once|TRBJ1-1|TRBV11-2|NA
CASSYARGNTEAFF
TGTGCCAGCAGCTATGCGAGAGGGAACACTGAAGCTTTCTTT
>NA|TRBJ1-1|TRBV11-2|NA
CASSLFSANTEAFF
TGTGCCAGCAGCCTTTTTTCAGCGAACACTGAAGCTTTCTTT
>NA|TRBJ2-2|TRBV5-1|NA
CASSPRGSNTGELFF
TGCGCCAGCAGCCCGAGGGGCAGTAACACCGGGGAGCTGTTTTTT
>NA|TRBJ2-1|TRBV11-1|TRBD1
CASTRPGTGGHEQFF
TGTGCCAGCACCCGCCCAGGGACAGGGGGTCATGAGCAGTTCTTC
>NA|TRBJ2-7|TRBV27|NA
CASSSFVNEQYF
TGTGCCAGCAGTTCCTTTGTGAACGAGCAGTACTTC
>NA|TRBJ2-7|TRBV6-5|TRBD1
CARDTARDRSYEQYF
TGTGCCAGAGATACTGCCCGGGACAGGTCCTACGAGCAGTACTTC
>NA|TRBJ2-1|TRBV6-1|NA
CASSEAEGAAEGQFF
TGTGCCAGCAGTGAAGCGGAGGGGGCGGCTGAGGGGCAGTTCTTC
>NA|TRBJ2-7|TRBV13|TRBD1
CASSSPGQGDEQYF
TGTGCCAGCAGCTCACCCGGACAGGGCGACGAGCAGTACTTC
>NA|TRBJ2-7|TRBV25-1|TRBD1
CASSGTGAYEQYF
TGTGCCAGCAGTGGGACAGGGGCCTACGAGCAGTACTTC
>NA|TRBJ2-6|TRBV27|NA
CASSLSVGGISGANVLTF
TGTGCCAGCAGTTTATCGGTTGGCGGGATCTCTGGGGCCAACGTCCTGACTTTC
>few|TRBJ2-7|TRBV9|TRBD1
CASSEAGTGGNEQYF
TGTGCCAGCAGCGAGGCCGGGACAGGGGGCAACGAGCAGTACTTC
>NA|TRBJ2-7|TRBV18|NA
CASSPLNYEQYF
TGTGCCAGCTCACCCCTGAATTACGAGCAGTACTTC
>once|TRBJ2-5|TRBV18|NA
CASSPTGETQYF
TGTGCCAGCTCACCGACAGGAGAGACCCAGTACTTC
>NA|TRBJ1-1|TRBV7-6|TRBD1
CASSFSAGGELVNTEAFF
TGTGCCAGCAGCTTTAGCGCAGGGGGCGAGTTGGTGAACACTGAAGCTTTCTTT
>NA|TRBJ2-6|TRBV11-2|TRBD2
CASNSGGALPLSGANVLTF
TGTGCCAGCAACTCCGGGGGGGCATTGCCACTCTCTGGGGCCAACGTCCTGACTTTC
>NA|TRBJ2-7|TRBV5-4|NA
CASSKKGTPNYEQYF
TGTGCCAGCAGCAAAAAAGGGACGCCAAACTACGAGCAGTACTTC
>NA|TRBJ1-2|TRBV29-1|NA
CSPPGVSYGYTF
TGCAGCCCCCCGGGGGTTTCCTATGGCTACACCTTC
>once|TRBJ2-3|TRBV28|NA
CASSPPGSRDTQYF
TGTGCCAGCAGCCCACCCGGGTCCAGAGATACGCAGTATTTT
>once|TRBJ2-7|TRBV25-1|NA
CASGRGGEQYF
TGTGCCAGCGGTCGAGGGGGAGAGCAGTACTTC
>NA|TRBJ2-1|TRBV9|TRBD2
CASSYPSGSFGANYNEQFF
TGTGCCAGCAGCTACCCTAGCGGGAGTTTCGGAGCTAATTACAATGAGCAGTTCTTC
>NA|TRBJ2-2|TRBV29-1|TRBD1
CSAGQPSNTGELFF
TGCAGCGCGGGACAGCCTTCGAACACCGGGGAGCTGTTTTTT
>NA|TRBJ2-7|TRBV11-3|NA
CASSLGGSSYEQYF
TGTGCCAGCAGCTTAGGCGGGTCCTCCTACGAGCAGTACTTC
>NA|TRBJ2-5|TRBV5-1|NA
CASSLAPGRIKETQYF
TGCGCCAGCAGCTTGGCCCCAGGGAGAATTAAAGAGACCCAGTACTTC
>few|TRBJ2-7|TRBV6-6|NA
CASSGEDRLHYEQYF
TGTGCCAGCAGTGGGGAAGACAGACTTCACTACGAGCAGTACTTC
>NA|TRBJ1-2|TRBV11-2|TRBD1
CASSLALTGGGYGYTF
TGTGCCAGCAGCTTAGCCCTGACAGGGGGCGGGTATGGCTACACCTTC
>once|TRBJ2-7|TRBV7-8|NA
CASSYDTGSYEQYF
TGTGCCAGCAGCTACGATACAGGGTCCTACGAGCAGTACTTC
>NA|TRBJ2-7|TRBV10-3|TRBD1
CAISEGTGYEQYF
TGTGCCATCAGTGAGGGGACAGGGTACGAGCAGTACTTC